The T cell receptor (beta chain) under discussion was sequenced for a study of T cells in women clearing cervical HPV infection. Measured by frequency, this clone is medium-sized (0.01 to 0.1%). The CDR3 end falls 3 residues outside the read, so it is completed with the germline J gene. The protocol was immunoSEQ multiplex PCR, while the TCRdb copy is restricted to in-frame clones and leaves out a portion. This table lists about 30,000 clones. The CDR3 runs to 20 residues. V lost 3 bases and J lost 3, with 28 bases in between. The germline V gene encodes CDR1 LGHNA and CDR2 YNFKEQ. The J gene is TRBJ2-3, the V gene TRBV4-2; D gene ambiguous. Sequencing used blood buffy coat. This receptor was taken from a woman between 18 and 70 years old with a cervical HPV16 infection that either progressed to CIN3+ or cleared (not recorded which). CDR3 DNA, as far as it was read: TGTGCCAGCAGCCACAGCACCCGATTTTGGGCAGGTAGTTTGACAGATACG. Amino acids: CASSHSTRFWAGSLTDT. The entire CDR3 reads CASSHSTRFWAGSLTDTQYF.